This T cell receptor beta chain was sequenced in a study of early T cells in non-severe SARS-CoV-2 infection. Study as a whole: Sequenced bulk RNA came from whole blood that was unsorted, and chains were unpaired.

Findings and limits, study-wide: Matching results from VDJdb favored anti-spike CD8 responses, leaving private and CD4 specificities undetected.

This clonotype was counted ten times or more. Its target is unknown. cDNA molecules, individually, were tagged with unique molecular identifiers. TCRdb reanalysed the 5' RACE reads using MiXCR and keeps one entry per CDR3 protein. This sample yields some 80,000 distinct CDR3 sequences, of which about 12% are seen a single time; 3.4% belongs to the top ten. The material sequenced was whole blood. The sequence was collected from an adult who was a healthcare worker with PCR-confirmed SARS-CoV-2 infection or an uninfected control (not recorded which).

The CDR3 sequence: CAISPGLAGGDIEQFF. The CDR3 bases are TGTGCCATCAGCCCGGGACTAGCGGGAGGCGACATAGAGCAGTTCTTC. V usage is TRBV10-3 and J usage is TRBJ2-1, with TRBD2 matching over 15 bases. The germline CDR1 and CDR2 sequences are ENHRY and SYGVKD. This CDR3 region has 16 residues. The ends lost 6 bases at V and 10 bases at J; junction bases unmatched: 10.